This TCR beta chain was captured in a study of cytomegalovirus exposure and HLA in healthy donors. Healthy people donating bone marrow made up the donors. Study results and caveats: It was around 160 TCR beta chains that were listed as cytomegalovirus-associated. In a later analysis, HLA-associated TCR beta chains were more clonally expanded than equally common others.

Comments on this clone: No antigen is known for it.

This PCR relied on a set of 60 Vbeta primers and 13 Jbeta primers. This table comes from immunoSEQ multiplex PCR, and its TCRdb copy is limited to in-frame clones, with some not included. The table includes 85,000 to 130,000 clones, about 79% detected once. The CDR3 sequence is 14 residues long. The V end was cut by 5 bases, the J end by 4 bases, with 12 bases between. Germline V gene data show CDR1 as LNHDA and CDR2 as SQIVND (reference sequence). Sequenced: PBMCs. The receptor's source is a man between 60 and 75 years old in good health and CMV-seropositive. The rearrangement joins TRBV19 to TRBJ2-1; D is ambiguous. The CDR3 reads CASSEQVVYNEQFF. In DNA form, the CDR3 reads TGTGCCAGTAGTGAGCAGGTAGTTTACAATGAGCAGTTCTTC.